Listed below are T cell receptor beta chains from one sample, sequenced in a study of Ad26.COV2.S vaccination and SARS-CoV-2 variants. Profiling relied on immunoSEQ multiplex PCR, and the TCRdb table lists in-frame clones only, not all of them. The sample has fewer than 400,000 clones, over 75% seen once. Material: peripheral blood, obtained in a trial of Ad26.COV2.S vaccine versus placebo. The origin of the receptors is a person between 18 and 59 years old who received the Ad26.COV2.S COVID-19 vaccine or a placebo. The CDR3 runs from the conserved cysteine through the conserved F or W. A D gene is named only where the DNA matches it firmly. Not all rows give a size; the values are once, few, many and, for expanded clones, a class.

clone size,V gene,J gene,D gene,CDR3 protein,CDR3 DNA
NA,TRBV3-1/TRBV3-2,TRBJ2-7,NA,CASSQGTGAGQYF,TGTGCCAGCAGCCAAGGGACCGGGGCTGGGCAGTACTTC
NA,TRBV6-5,TRBJ1-2,TRBD1,CASSRTRDRIYGYTF,TGTGCCAGCTCACGAACCCGGGACAGGATCTATGGCTACACCTTC
NA,TRBV2,TRBJ2-7,NA,CASSRESYEQYF,TGTGCCAGCAGTCGAGAGAGCTACGAGCAGTACTTC
NA,TRBV6-4,TRBJ2-2,NA,CASSDSAGRGTGELFF,TGTGCCAGCAGTGACTCGGCAGGGAGAGGAACCGGGGAGCTGTTTTTT
NA,TRBV5-6,TRBJ2-1,TRBD2,CASSQLSSGPSNEQFF,TGTGCCAGCAGCCAACTCTCTAGCGGGCCCTCCAATGAGCAGTTCTTC
NA,TRBV6-2/TRBV6-3,TRBJ2-3,TRBD1,CASSYTSGTGADTQYF,TGTGCCAGCAGTTACACCTCGGGGACAGGCGCCGATACGCAGTATTTT
once,TRBV5-5,TRBJ2-7,TRBD1,CASSFQTGSNEQYF,TGTGCCAGCAGCTTCCAGACAGGGTCGAACGAGCAGTACTTC
NA,TRBV27,TRBJ2-3,NA,CASRNTQGTDTQYF,TGTGCCAGCAGGAACACTCAGGGGACAGATACGCAGTATTTT
NA,TRBV6-5,TRBJ1-2,NA,CASSYSRGTVQYGYTF,TGTGCCAGCAGTTACTCGAGGGGAACAGTTCAGTATGGCTACACCTTC
NA,TRBV4-1,TRBJ2-7,TRBD2,CASSPTAGGVGEQYF,TGCGCCAGCAGCCCAACAGCGGGAGGAGTGGGCGAGCAGTACTTC
few,TRBV24-1,TRBJ1-2,NA,CATVVRGYTF,TGTGCCACCGTAGTACGTGGCTACACCTTC
once,TRBV18,TRBJ2-3,NA,CASSPPSTDTQYF,TGTGCCAGCTCACCTCCCAGCACAGATACGCAGTATTTT
NA,TRBV5-1,TRBJ2-1,TRBD2,CASSLDPSGSYNEQFF,TGCGCCAGCAGCTTGGATCCTAGCGGGAGCTACAATGAGCAGTTCTTC
NA,TRBV4-1,TRBJ1-3,NA,CASRPPGTPGNTIYF,TGCGCCAGCAGGCCTCCCGGGACTCCTGGAAACACCATATATTTT
NA,TRBV6-5,TRBJ2-7,NA,CASSYGGLKPYEQYF,TGTGCCAGCAGTTACGGGGGACTGAAGCCTTACGAGCAGTACTTC
NA,TRBV2,TRBJ1-1,NA,CASSDPGEAFF,TGTGCCAGCAGTGATCCAGGGGAAGCTTTCTTT
NA,TRBV7-7,TRBJ1-1,NA,CASSSSDPGAEHTEAFF,TGTGCCAGCAGCTCCTCGGATCCCGGGGCAGAGCACACTGAAGCTTTCTTT
NA,TRBV6-2/TRBV6-3,TRBJ2-7,TRBD2,CASSSLAGGPRGEQYF,TGTGCCAGCAGCTCACTAGCGGGAGGGCCCCGAGGGGAGCAGTACTTC
NA,TRBV24-1,TRBJ2-5,TRBD1,CATSDRTGGGETQYF,TGTGCCACCAGTGACAGGACAGGGGGCGGTGAGACCCAGTACTTC
NA,TRBV4-2,TRBJ2-3,NA,CASSLNSVSTDTQYF,TGTGCCAGCAGCCTGAACTCCGTTAGCACAGATACGCAGTATTTT
NA,TRBV7-2,TRBJ2-1,TRBD2,CASSSSGRASEQFF,TGTGCCAGCAGCTCAAGCGGGAGAGCGAGTGAGCAGTTCTTC
NA,TRBV3-1/TRBV3-2,TRBJ2-3,TRBD2,CASSPGLAATDTQYF,TGTGCCAGCAGCCCGGGACTAGCGGCCACAGATACGCAGTATTTT
NA,TRBV5-1,TRBJ2-1,TRBD2,CASSSTSGNEQFF,TGCGCCAGCAGCTCGACTAGCGGTAATGAGCAGTTCTTC
NA,TRBV5-6,TRBJ2-7,TRBD2,CASSLVVAGGPSEQYF,TGTGCCAGCAGCTTGGTGGTAGCGGGAGGGCCCTCAGAGCAGTACTTC
NA,TRBV19,TRBJ1-1,TRBD1,CASSIDRSRRQGPNTEAFF,TGTGCCAGTAGTATAGATCGTAGTAGGCGACAGGGCCCGAACACTGAAGCTTTCTTT
NA,TRBV15,TRBJ2-2,TRBD1,CATTIQGAGGGELFF,TGTGCCACCACCATACAGGGGGCAGGAGGCGGGGAGCTGTTTTTT
NA,TRBV11-2,TRBJ1-2,TRBD1,CASSSGTFPRTGVGYGYTF,TGTGCCAGCAGCTCGGGGACCTTCCCTCGGACAGGGGTGGGCTATGGCTACACCTTC
NA,TRBV24-1,TRBJ1-2,NA,CATSEGTLYGYTF,TGTGCCACCAGTGAGGGGACACTGTATGGCTACACCTTC
NA,TRBV27,TRBJ2-1,TRBD2,CASSFYSLAGGPNNEQFF,TGTGCCAGCAGTTTCTATTCGCTAGCGGGAGGGCCTAACAATGAGCAGTTCTTC
NA,TRBV28,TRBJ2-7,NA,CASSQLYRPSYEQYF,TGTGCCAGCTCCCAGCTCTACAGACCCTCCTACGAGCAGTACTTC
NA,TRBV5-1,TRBJ2-5,NA,CASRGALPETQYF,TGCGCCAGCAGAGGCGCCCTCCCAGAGACCCAGTACTTC
once,TRBV5-1,TRBJ2-1,NA,CASSLATFRGVDNEQFF,TGCGCCAGCAGCTTGGCCACGTTTAGAGGGGTCGACAATGAGCAGTTCTTC
NA,TRBV6-2/TRBV6-3,TRBJ2-7,NA,CASSYSALLGEQYF,TGTGCCAGCAGTTACTCGGCGTTACTGGGGGAGCAGTACTTC
NA,TRBV14,TRBJ2-7,NA,CASSQVPGSEQYF,TGTGCCAGCAGCCAAGTGCCAGGGAGCGAGCAGTACTTC
NA,TRBV30,TRBJ2-3,NA,CAWRGSDTQYF,TGTGCCTGGAGGGGCAGCGATACGCAGTATTTT
NA,TRBV28,TRBJ2-5,NA,CASSRGSGPRGETQYF,TGTGCCAGCAGCCGGGGGAGCGGGCCTAGGGGAGAGACCCAGTACTTC
NA,TRBV5-1,TRBJ2-2,TRBD1,CASRLTGPGELFF,TGCGCCAGCAGGCTGACAGGGCCCGGGGAGCTGTTTTTT
NA,TRBV3-1/TRBV3-2,TRBJ2-3,TRBD2,CASSQDSGRAADTQYF,TGTGCCAGCAGCCAGGATAGCGGGAGGGCCGCAGATACGCAGTATTTT
NA,TRBV12-5,TRBJ1-1,NA,CASGVGETEAFF,TGTGCTAGTGGAGTTGGGGAAACTGAAGCTTTCTTT
NA,TRBV7-2,TRBJ2-2,NA,CASSASGGELFF,TGTGCCAGCAGCGCCTCGGGCGGGGAGCTGTTTTTT
NA,TRBV5-1,TRBJ2-7,NA,CASSAPGQPYEQYF,TGCGCCAGCAGCGCCCCCGGACAGCCCTACGAGCAGTACTTC
NA,TRBV5-1,TRBJ2-3,TRBD2,CASRGGISTDTQYF,TGCGCCAGCAGGGGAGGGATTAGCACAGATACGCAGTATTTT
NA,TRBV18,TRBJ2-6,TRBD1,CASSPTGQGGYSGANVLTF,TGTGCCAGCTCACCAACCGGACAGGGGGGATACTCTGGGGCCAACGTCCTGACTTTC
NA,TRBV6-5,TRBJ1-6,NA,CASSPAGEVFSPLHF,TGTGCCAGCAGTCCCGCAGGGGAGGTTTTTTCACCCCTCCACTTT
NA,TRBV5-6,TRBJ2-2,TRBD1,CASSWAGGTGELFF,TGTGCCAGCAGCTGGGCAGGGGGAACCGGGGAGCTGTTTTTT
few,TRBV28,TRBJ1-5,NA,CASSSVGSNQPQHF,TGTGCCAGCAGTTCAGTGGGTAGCAATCAGCCCCAGCATTTT
NA,TRBV5-1,TRBJ2-1,NA,CASRTDWSSYNEQFF,TGCGCCAGCAGGACGGACTGGAGCTCCTACAATGAGCAGTTCTTC
NA,TRBV19,TRBJ2-3,NA,CASNGGLTDTQYF,TGTGCCAGTAACGGGGGGCTCACAGATACGCAGTATTTT
NA,TRBV15,TRBJ2-4,NA,CATSGGGKLAKNIQYF,TGTGCCACCAGCGGAGGGGGGAAACTAGCCAAAAACATTCAGTACTTC
NA,TRBV6-5,TRBJ1-1,NA,CATSEGGVAFF,TGTGCCACCTCGGAGGGGGGGGTGGCTTTCTTT
NA,TRBV19,TRBJ2-1,NA,CASSKWWGKHEQFF,TGTGCCAGTAGTAAATGGTGGGGGAAGCATGAGCAGTTCTTC
NA,TRBV30,TRBJ2-7,TRBD2,CAWSPSGGSYEQYF,TGTGCCTGGAGTCCTAGCGGGGGATCCTACGAGCAGTACTTC
NA,TRBV7-8,TRBJ2-1,TRBD2,CASRAPGTTLLSYNEQFF,TGTGCCAGCAGAGCACCCGGGACTACACTCCTCTCCTACAATGAGCAGTTCTTC
NA,TRBV9,TRBJ2-7,TRBD1,CASSAQGQAYEQYF,TGTGCCAGCAGCGCCCAGGGACAGGCCTACGAGCAGTACTTC
few,TRBV10-1,TRBJ1-1,NA,CASSRDRNTEAFF,TGCGCCAGCAGTAGGGACCGTAACACTGAAGCTTTCTTT
NA,TRBV29-1,TRBJ2-1,TRBD2,CSVDAGLAGGGEQFF,TGCAGCGTTGATGCGGGACTAGCGGGAGGGGGTGAGCAGTTCTTC
NA,TRBV2,TRBJ1-4,NA,CASSEEELAKLFF,TGTGCCAGCAGTGAGGAAGAGCTTGCTAAACTGTTTTTT
NA,TRBV4-3,TRBJ2-7,NA,CASSQDRTEYEQYF,TGCGCCAGCAGCCAAGATAGGACAGAGTACGAGCAGTACTTC
NA,TRBV7-2,TRBJ2-7,TRBD2,CASSLVAGRTYEQYF,TGTGCCAGCAGCTTAGTAGCGGGGCGAACCTACGAGCAGTACTTC